This TCR beta chain was obtained from a study of radiation and T cells in renal cell carcinoma. Time point: blood 4 weeks post-SBRT, at nephrectomy. The treatment here: 15 Gy SBRT to primary tumor, nephrectomy 4 weeks later. A word on this clone: Its antigen remains unknown.

CDR3 length: 15 amino acids. Germline V gene sequence: CDR1 LNHNV, CDR2 YYDKDF (reference sequence). Trimming removed 3 bases at V and 10 bases at J, with 16 bases between. Study findings and constraints: In blood, top tumor clones expanded by 2 weeks, shrinking by 4.

Measured with immunoSEQ multiplex PCR; TCRdb has only the in-frame clones, and not every one. The sample lists about 77,000 clones; approximately 87% were seen once. This chain links TRBV15 with TRBJ1-6, with D possibly TRBD1 on 5 matching bases. The TCR sequence derives from a woman aged 60 to 75 with renal cell carcinoma. The sequences come from blood, collected from a patient whose treatment included radiotherapy and nephrectomy. This CDR3 reads CATSSEGRGRSPLHF. In DNA form, the CDR3 reads TGTGCCACCAGCAGTGAGGGGAGGGGTAGGTCACCCCTCCACTTT.